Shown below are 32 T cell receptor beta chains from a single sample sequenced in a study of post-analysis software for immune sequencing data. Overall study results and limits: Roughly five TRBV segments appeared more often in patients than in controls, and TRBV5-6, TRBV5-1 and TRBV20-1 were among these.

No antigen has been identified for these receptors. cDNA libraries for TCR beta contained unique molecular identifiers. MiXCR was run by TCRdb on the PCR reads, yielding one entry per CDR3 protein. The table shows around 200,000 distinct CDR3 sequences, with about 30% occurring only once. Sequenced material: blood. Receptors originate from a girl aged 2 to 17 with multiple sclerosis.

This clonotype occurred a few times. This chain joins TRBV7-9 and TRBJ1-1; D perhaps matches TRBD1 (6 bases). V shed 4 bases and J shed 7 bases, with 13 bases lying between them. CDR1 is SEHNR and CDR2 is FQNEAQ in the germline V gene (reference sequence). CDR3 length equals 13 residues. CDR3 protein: CASSWVGANEAFF. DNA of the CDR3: TGTGCCAGCAGCTGGGTGGGGGCAAATGAAGCTTTCTTT.

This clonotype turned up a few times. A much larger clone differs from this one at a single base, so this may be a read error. This CDR3 is CSARDRMSGRLSYGQYF. In nucleotides, the CDR3 is TGCAGTGCTAGAGATCGAATGAGCGGGAGGCTTTCCTACGGGCAGTACTTC. This rearrangement joins TRBV20-1 to TRBJ2-7, with TRBD2 matching over 9 bases. Germline assignment: CDR1 DFQATT and CDR2 SNEGSKA (reference sequence). This CDR3 has 17 amino acids.

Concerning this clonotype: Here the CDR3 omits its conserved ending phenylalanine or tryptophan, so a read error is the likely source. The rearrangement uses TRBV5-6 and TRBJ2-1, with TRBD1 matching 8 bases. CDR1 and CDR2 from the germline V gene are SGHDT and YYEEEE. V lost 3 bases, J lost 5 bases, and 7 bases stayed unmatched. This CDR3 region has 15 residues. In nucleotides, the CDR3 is TGTGCCAGCAGCTCCACAGGGGGTCGGAACAATGAGCAGTTCGTC. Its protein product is CASSSTGGRNNEQFV.

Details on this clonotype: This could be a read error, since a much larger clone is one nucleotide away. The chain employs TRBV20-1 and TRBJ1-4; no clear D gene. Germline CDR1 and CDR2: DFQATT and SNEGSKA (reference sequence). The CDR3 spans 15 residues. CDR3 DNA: TGCAGTGCTGGAGATCCCTCCACAACTGGTGAAAAACTGTTTTTT. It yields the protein CSAGDPSTTGEKLFF.

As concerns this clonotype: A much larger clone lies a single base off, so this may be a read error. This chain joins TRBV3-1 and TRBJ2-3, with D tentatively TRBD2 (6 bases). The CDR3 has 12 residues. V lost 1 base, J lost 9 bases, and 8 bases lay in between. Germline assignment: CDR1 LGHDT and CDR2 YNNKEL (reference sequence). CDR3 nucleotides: TGTGCCAGCAGCCAAGTGCGGGGCACGCAGTATTTT. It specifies CASSQVRGTQYF.

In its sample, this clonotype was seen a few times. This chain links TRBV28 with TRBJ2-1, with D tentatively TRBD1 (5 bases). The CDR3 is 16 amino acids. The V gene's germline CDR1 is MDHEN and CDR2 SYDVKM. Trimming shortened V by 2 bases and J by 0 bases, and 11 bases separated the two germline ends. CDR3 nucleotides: TGTGCCAGCAGTTTAAGTAGCCAGGGCTCCTACAATGAGCAGTTCTTC. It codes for CASSLSSQGSYNEQFF.

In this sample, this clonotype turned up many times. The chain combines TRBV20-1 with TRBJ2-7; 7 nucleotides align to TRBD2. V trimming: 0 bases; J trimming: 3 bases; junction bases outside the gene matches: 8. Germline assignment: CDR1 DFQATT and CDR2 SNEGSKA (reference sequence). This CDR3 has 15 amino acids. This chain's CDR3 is CSARDIASGHYEQYF. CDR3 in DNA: TGCAGTGCTAGAGATATTGCTAGCGGCCACTACGAGCAGTACTTC.

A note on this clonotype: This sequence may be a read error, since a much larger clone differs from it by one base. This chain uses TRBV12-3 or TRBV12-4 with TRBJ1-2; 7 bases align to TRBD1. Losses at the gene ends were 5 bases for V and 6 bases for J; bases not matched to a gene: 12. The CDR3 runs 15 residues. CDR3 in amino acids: CASSPLGQTNDGYTF. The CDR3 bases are TGTGCCAGCAGTCCCCTGGGACAGACGAACGATGGCTACACCTTC.

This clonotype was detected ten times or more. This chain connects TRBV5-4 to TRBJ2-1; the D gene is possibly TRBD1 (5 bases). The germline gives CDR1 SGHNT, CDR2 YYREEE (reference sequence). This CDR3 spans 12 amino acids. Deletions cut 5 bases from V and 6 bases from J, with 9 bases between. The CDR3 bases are TGTGCCAGCAGTTCCGACAGCAATGAGCAGTTCTTC. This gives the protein CASSSDSNEQFF.

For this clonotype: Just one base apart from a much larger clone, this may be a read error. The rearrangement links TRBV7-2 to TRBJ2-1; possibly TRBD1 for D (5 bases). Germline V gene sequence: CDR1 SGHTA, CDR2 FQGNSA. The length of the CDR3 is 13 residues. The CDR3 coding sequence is TGTGCCCGCAGCTTGCAGGGCTACAATGAGCAGTTCTTC. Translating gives CARSLQGYNEQFF.

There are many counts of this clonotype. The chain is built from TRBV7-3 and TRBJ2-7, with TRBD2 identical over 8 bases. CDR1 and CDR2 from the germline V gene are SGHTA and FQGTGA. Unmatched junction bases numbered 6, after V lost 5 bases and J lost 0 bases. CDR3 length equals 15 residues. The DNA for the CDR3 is TGTGCCAGCAGCCAGGGCGGGGGGACCTCCTACGAGCAGTACTTC. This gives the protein CASSQGGGTSYEQYF.

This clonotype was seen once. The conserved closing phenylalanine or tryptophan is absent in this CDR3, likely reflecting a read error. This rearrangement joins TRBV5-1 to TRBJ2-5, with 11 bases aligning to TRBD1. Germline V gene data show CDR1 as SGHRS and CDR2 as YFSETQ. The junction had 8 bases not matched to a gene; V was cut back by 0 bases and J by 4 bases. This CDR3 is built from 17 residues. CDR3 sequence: CASSLEPMGQGGETQYV. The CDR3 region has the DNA TGCGCCAGCAGCTTGGAGCCCATGGGACAGGGGGGAGAGACCCAGTACGTC.

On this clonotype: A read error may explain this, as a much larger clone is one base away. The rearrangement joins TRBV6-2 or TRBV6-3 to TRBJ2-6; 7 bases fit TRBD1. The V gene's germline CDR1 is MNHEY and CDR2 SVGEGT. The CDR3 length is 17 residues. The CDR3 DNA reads TGTGCCAGCAGCCCCGCCGGGACAGACTCTGGGGCCAACGTCCCGACTTTC. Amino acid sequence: CASSPAGTDSGANVPTF.

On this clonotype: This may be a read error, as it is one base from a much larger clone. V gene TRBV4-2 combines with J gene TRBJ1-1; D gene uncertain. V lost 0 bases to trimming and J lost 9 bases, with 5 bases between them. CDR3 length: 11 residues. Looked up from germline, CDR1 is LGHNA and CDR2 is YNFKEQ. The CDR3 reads CASSQEGKAFF. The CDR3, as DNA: TGTGCCAGCAGCCAAGAGGGCAAAGCTTTCTTT.

The CDR3 protein is CAWNPGASTDTQYF. CDR3 coding DNA: TGTGCCTGGAACCCCGGGGCTAGCACAGATACGCAGTATTTT. The chain couples TRBV30 to TRBJ2-3; TRBD1 or TRBD2 may be the D gene (5 bases each). V was cut by 4 bases and J by 0 bases, with 11 bases left in between. Germline V lookup: CDR1 GTSNPN, CDR2 SVGIG (reference sequence). The CDR3 contains 14 residues.

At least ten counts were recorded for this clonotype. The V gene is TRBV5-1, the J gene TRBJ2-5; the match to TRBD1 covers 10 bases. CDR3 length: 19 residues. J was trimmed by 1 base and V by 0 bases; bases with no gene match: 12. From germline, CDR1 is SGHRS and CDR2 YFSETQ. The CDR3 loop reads CASSLGPGQGLNRQETQYF. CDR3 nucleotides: TGCGCCAGCAGCTTGGGTCCGGGACAGGGGCTCAACCGCCAAGAGACCCAGTACTTC. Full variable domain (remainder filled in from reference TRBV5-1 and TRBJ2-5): KAGVTQTPRYLIKTRGQQVTLSCSPISGHRSVSWYQQTPGQGLQFLFEYFSETQRNKGNFPGRFSGRQFSNSRSEMNVSTLELGDSALYLCASSLGPGQGLNRQETQYFGPGTRLLVL.

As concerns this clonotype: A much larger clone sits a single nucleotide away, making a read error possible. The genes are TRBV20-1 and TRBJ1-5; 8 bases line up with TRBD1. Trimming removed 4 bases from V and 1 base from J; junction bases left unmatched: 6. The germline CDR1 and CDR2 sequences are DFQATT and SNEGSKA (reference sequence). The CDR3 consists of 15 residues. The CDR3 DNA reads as TGCAGTGCTATCCGGGACAGGTTGAGCAATCAGCCCCAGCATTTT. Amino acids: CSAIRDRLSNQPQHF.

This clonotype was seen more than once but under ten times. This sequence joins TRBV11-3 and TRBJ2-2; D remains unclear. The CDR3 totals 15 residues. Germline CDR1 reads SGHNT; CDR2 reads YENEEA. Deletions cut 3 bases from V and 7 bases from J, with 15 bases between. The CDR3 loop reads CASSFGPGRGGELFF. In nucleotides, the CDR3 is TGTGCCAGCAGCTTTGGACCCGGACGTGGCGGGGAGCTGTTTTTT.

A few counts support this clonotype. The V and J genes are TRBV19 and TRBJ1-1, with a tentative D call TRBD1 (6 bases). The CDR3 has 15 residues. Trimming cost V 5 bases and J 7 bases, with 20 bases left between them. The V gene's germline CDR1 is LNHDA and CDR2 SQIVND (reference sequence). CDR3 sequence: CASSFPEGGEREAFF. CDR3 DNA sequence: TGTGCCAGTAGTTTCCCAGAAGGGGGGGAACGTGAAGCTTTCTTT.

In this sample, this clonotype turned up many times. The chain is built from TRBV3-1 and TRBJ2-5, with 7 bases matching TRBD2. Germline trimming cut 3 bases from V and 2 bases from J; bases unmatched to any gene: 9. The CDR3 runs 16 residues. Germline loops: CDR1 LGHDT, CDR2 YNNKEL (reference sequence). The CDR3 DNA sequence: TGTGCCAGCAGCCAGAAGGGAGGCGGGGGACAAGAGACCCAGTACTTC. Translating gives CASSQKGGGGQETQYF.

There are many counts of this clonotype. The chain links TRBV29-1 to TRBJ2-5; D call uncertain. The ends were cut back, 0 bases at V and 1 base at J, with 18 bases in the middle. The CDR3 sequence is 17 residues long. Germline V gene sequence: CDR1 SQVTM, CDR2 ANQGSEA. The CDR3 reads CSVEDPRQVEIQETQYF. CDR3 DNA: TGCAGCGTTGAAGATCCAAGGCAGGTAGAAATCCAAGAGACCCAGTACTTC.

The CDR3 reads CASGNSGGSYTGELFF. The CDR3 coding sequence is TGTGCTAGTGGCAACTCGGGAGGGTCCTACACCGGGGAGCTGTTTTTT. The chain joins TRBV12-5 to TRBJ2-2, with TRBD2 identical over 8 bases. The CDR3 totals 16 residues. Germline V gives CDR1 LGHNT, CDR2 FRNRAP. After removal of 6 bases from V and 3 bases from J, the junction contained 9 bases not matched to a gene.

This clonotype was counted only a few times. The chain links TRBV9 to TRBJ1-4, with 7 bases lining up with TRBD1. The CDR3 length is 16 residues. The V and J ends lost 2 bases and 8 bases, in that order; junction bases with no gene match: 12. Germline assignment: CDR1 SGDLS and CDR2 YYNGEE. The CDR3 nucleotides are TGTGCCAGCAGCGTTCACTCACAGGGGAGAAGGGAAAAACTGTTTTTT. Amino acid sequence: CASSVHSQGRREKLFF.

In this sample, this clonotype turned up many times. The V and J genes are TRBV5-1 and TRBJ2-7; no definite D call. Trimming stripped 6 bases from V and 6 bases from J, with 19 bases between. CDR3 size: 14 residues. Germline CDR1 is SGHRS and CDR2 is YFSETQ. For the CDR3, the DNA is TGCGCCAGCAACTCCGGGCCTTTTTCAACCGAGCAGTACTTC. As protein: CASNSGPFSTEQYF.

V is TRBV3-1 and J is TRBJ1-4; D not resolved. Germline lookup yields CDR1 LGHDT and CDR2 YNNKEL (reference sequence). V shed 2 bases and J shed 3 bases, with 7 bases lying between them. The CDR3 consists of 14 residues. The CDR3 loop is CASSQQVSNEKLFF. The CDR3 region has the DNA TGTGCCAGCAGCCAACAAGTATCTAATGAAAAACTGTTTTTT.

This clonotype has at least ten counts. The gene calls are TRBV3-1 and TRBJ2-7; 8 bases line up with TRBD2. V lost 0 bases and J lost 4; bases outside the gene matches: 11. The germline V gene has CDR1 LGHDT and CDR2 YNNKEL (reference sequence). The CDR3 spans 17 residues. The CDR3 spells CASSQDPRSSGSYEQYF. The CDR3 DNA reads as TGTGCCAGCAGCCAAGACCCCCGGTCTAGCGGGTCTTACGAGCAGTACTTC.

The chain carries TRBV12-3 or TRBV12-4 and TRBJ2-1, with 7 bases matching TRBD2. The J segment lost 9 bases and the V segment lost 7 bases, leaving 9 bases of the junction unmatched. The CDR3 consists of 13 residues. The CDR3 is CASTRGVEGEQFF. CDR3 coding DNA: TGTGCCAGCACTCGGGGGGTTGAGGGTGAGCAGTTCTTC.

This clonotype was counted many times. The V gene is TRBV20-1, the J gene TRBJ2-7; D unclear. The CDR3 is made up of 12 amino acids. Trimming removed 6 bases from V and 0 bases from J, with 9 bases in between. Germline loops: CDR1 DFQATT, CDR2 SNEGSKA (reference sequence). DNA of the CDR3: TGCAGTGCCATGGGTTTCTCCTACGAGCAGTACTTC. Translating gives CSAMGFSYEQYF.

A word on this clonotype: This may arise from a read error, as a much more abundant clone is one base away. This CDR3 is CASSLGGGGKSDEQFF. The CDR3 DNA reads as TGTGCCAGCAGCTTAGGTGGCGGGGGGAAGTCGGATGAGCAGTTCTTC. The chain has TRBV13 and TRBJ2-1; TRBD2 agrees at 8 bases. The germline gives CDR1 PRHDT, CDR2 FYEKMQ (reference sequence). The CDR3 has 16 amino acids. The V segment lost 0 bases and the J segment 8 bases; nucleotides outside the gene matches: 9.

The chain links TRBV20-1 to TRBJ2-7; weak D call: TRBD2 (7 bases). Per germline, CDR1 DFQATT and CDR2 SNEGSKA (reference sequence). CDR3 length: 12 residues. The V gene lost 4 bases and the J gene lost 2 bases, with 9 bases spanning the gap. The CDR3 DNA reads TGCAGTGCTACGGGGGGCACCTACGAGCAGTACTTC. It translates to CSATGGTYEQYF.

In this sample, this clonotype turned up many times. CDR3 in amino acids: CASSQEQGESPLHF. DNA of the CDR3: TGTGCCAGCAGCCAAGAACAGGGGGAATCACCCCTCCACTTT. The J gene is TRBJ1-6, the V gene TRBV3-1; 8 nucleotides match TRBD1. This CDR3 is 14 amino acids long. V lost 0 bases, J lost 10 bases, and 2 bases stayed unmatched. Germline V CDR1 and CDR2: LGHDT, YNNKEL (reference sequence).

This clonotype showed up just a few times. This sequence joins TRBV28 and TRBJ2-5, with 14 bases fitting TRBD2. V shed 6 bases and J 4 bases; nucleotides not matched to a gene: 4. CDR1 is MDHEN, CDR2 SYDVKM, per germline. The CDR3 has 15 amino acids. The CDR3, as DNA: TGTGCCAGCAGCCGAGGGACTAGCGGGAGAGAGACCCAGTACTTC. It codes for CASSRGTSGRETQYF.